Sequencing of this T cell receptor beta chain was carried out in a study of radiotherapy plus CTLA-4 blockade in lung cancer. Germline CDR1 reads SGHVS; CDR2 reads FQNEAQ. Unmatched junction bases numbered 3, after V lost 5 bases and J lost 0 bases. This CDR3 is 18 amino acids long. This clone has just one count. Its antigen is not known. The study gave focal radiation plus ipilimumab CTLA-4 blockade to patients with chemo-refractory metastatic non-small-cell lung cancer. Sequencing used immunoSEQ multiplex PCR; TCRdb keeps in-frame clones, though not all of them. The sample includes roughly 71,000 clones, 78% of them seen just once. The study's findings and limits: Once radiotherapy plus ipilimumab had been given, TCR clones derived from tumor expanded in blood.

J is TRBJ2-2 and V is TRBV7-8; 16 nucleotides agree with TRBD2. Sequencing used peripheral blood, obtained from a patient treated with radiotherapy plus ipilimumab. This clonotype was sampled from a human donor with non-small cell lung cancer who had a complete response to radiotherapy plus ipilimumab. The CDR3 loop is CASSAGTSGRANTGELFF. CDR3 DNA sequence: TGTGCCAGCAGCGCAGGGACTAGCGGGAGGGCGAACACCGGGGAGCTGTTTTTT.